This T cell receptor beta chain was sequenced for a study of cytotoxic CD8 clonotypes in ibrutinib-treated CLL. Points on this clone: Its antigen is not identified.

Notes on the study in general: Patients showed higher baseline clonality than age-matched healthy donors, and it tracked circulating CD8+ T-cell counts.

Germline V lookup: CDR1 SEHNR, CDR2 FQNEAQ (reference sequence). Deletions cut 5 bases from V and 5 bases from J, with 15 bases between. This CDR3 is 15 amino acids long. Assay: immunoSEQ multiplex PCR; the TCRdb copy retains only in-frame clones and omits some. Of tens of thousands of clones listed, approximately 62% are singletons. The sequence was obtained from a human donor with chronic lymphocytic leukemia. The chain links TRBV7-9 to TRBJ2-2; D may be TRBD2 (5 bases). This specimen was PBMCs, taken after 12 months of ibrutinib treatment. CDR3 loop: CASSPKTGKTGELFF. In DNA, the CDR3 is TGTGCCAGCAGCCCGAAAACCGGGAAGACCGGGGAGCTGTTTTTT.